One and the same sample provided the 21 T cell receptor beta chains below, sequenced in a study of T cell repertoires in cytomegalovirus infection. TCRdb re-analysed the reads in MiXCR, keeping a single row per CDR3 protein. The sample carries 160,000 or so distinct CDR3 sequences, 15% to 20% recorded once. The material sequenced was CD8+ T cells from PBMCs. These TCRs come from a human donor in good health (CMV status not recorded). Some clones in this sample may be carry-over from other donors' samples.

This clonotype was seen only a few times. This chain links TRBV6-1 with TRBJ2-7; 9 bases are a match to TRBD1. The CDR3 length is 15 residues. V lost 0 bases to trimming and J lost 0 bases; unmatched junction nucleotides: 0. CDR1 is MNHNS and CDR2 is SASEGT in the germline V gene. The CDR3 coding sequence is TGTGCCAGCAGTGAAGCGACAGGGGGCTCCTACGAGCAGTACTTC. Protein: CASSEATGGSYEQYF.

The chain has TRBV7-9 and TRBJ2-2; 9 positions match TRBD1. This CDR3 has 15 residues. The germline V gene encodes CDR1 SEHNR and CDR2 FQNEAQ (reference sequence). The V and J ends lost 6 bases and 4 bases, in that order; junction bases with no gene match: 6. CDR3 coding DNA: TGTGCCAGCAGTGGGGACAGGGCGGGCACCGGGGAGCTGTTTTTT. Its protein is CASSGDRAGTGELFF.

In DNA form, the CDR3 reads TGCAGCGTTACTGGACTAGCGGGCCCGGGGAATGAGCAGTTCTTC. Translating it yields CSVTGLAGPGNEQFF. The rearrangement uses TRBV29-1 and TRBJ2-1, with 11 bases lining up with TRBD2. This CDR3 has 15 residues. Germline lookup yields CDR1 SQVTM and CDR2 ANQGSEA. With 5 bases clipped from V and 7 bases from J, the junction kept 10 bases outside the gene matches.

The V and J genes are TRBV7-2 and TRBJ2-2; the D gene is possibly TRBD1 (5 bases). The CDR3 runs 14 residues. V shed 1 base and J shed 3 bases, with 6 bases lying between them. Looked up from germline, CDR1 is SGHTA and CDR2 is FQGNSA. The CDR3 spells CASSLVRDTGELFF. The CDR3, as DNA: TGTGCCAGCAGCTTAGTCAGGGACACCGGGGAGCTGTTTTTT.

This clonotype was recorded a few times. The genes are TRBV29-1 and TRBJ2-1, with 9 bases that match TRBD1. Trimming cost V 4 bases and J 4 bases; bases outside gene matches: 14. The CDR3 consists of 17 residues. Per germline, CDR1 SQVTM and CDR2 ANQGSEA. DNA of the CDR3: TGCAGCGTTGGCCACCGCCCCGGGACAGGGAATTACAATGAGCAGTTCTTC. It is translated as CSVGHRPGTGNYNEQFF.

The gene calls are TRBV27 and TRBJ2-7; D assignment may be TRBD1 or TRBD2 (5 bases each). Germline values: CDR1 MNHEY, CDR2 SMNVEV (reference sequence). The CDR3 extends over 13 amino acids. The germline V and J ends were trimmed by 11 bases and 0 bases, with 14 bases remaining between them. CDR3 sequence reads: CACRDPISYEQYF. In DNA form, the CDR3 reads TGTGCCTGCCGGGACCCTATCTCCTACGAGCAGTACTTC.

V and J are TRBV7-8 and TRBJ2-7, with 7 positions matching TRBD2. The CDR3 runs 15 residues. V shed 3 bases and J 2 bases; nucleotides not matched to a gene: 7. CDR1 and CDR2 from the germline V gene are SGHVS and FQNEAQ. CDR3 DNA: TGTGCCAGCAGCTTGGGAGCGGGATCTGCCTACGAGCAGTACTTC. Translated, it gives CASSLGAGSAYEQYF.

This clonotype was seen more than once but under ten times. This chain uses TRBV20-1 with TRBJ1-1; D unresolved. The length of the CDR3 is 14 residues. Germline V gives CDR1 DFQATT, CDR2 SNEGSKA (reference sequence). Trimming shortened V by 0 bases and J by 3 bases, and 11 bases separated the two germline ends. CDR3 sequence (DNA): TGCAGTGCTAGAGACGTTTCGGGCCACACTGAAGCTTTCTTT. It is translated as CSARDVSGHTEAFF.

This clonotype was counted between two and nine times. CDR3 nucleotide sequence: TGTGCCAGCAGTTTAACAGGAATCGAGCAGTACTTC. It is translated as CASSLTGIEQYF. The chain uses TRBV28 and TRBJ2-7; D is possibly TRBD1 (5 bases). The germline CDR1 and CDR2 sequences are MDHEN and SYDVKM. Trimming took 2 bases from V and 6 from J, leaving 8 bases between them. CDR3 length: 12 amino acids. Full variable domain (missing parts from reference TRBV28 and TRBJ2-7): DVKVTQSSRYLVKRTGEKVFLECVQDMDHENMFWYRQDPGLGLRLIYFSYDVKMKEKGDIPEGYSVSREKKERFSLILESASTNQTSMYLCASSLTGIEQYFGPGTRLTVT.

In this sample, this clonotype turned up a few times. V is TRBV6-8 and J is TRBJ2-7; no firm D call. The CDR3 has 13 residues. CDR1 MNHGY and CDR2 SAAAGT come from the germline V gene. V was clipped by 6 bases and J by 6 bases, with 15 bases between them. CDR3: CASRPSAKGEQYF. The CDR3 nucleotides are TGTGCCAGCAGACCCAGCGCGAAGGGCGAGCAGTACTTC.

This clonotype was counted a few times. This chain links TRBV7-9 with TRBJ1-1, with 7 bases matching TRBD1. Losses at the gene ends were 5 bases for V and 0 bases for J; bases not matched to a gene: 3. This CDR3 comprises 14 residues. The germline gives CDR1 SEHNR, CDR2 FQNEAQ (reference sequence). The CDR3 DNA is TGTGCCAGCAGCCGACAGGGTATGAACACTGAAGCTTTCTTT. This translates into CASSRQGMNTEAFF. Full variable domain (rest looked up from reference TRBV7-9 and TRBJ1-1): DTGVSQNPRHKITKRGQNVTFRCDPISEHNRLYWYRQTLGQGPEFLTYFQNEAQLEKSRLLSDRFSAERPKGSFSTLEIQRTEQGDSAMYLCASSRQGMNTEAFFGQGTRLTVV.

This clonotype was detected only a few times. The gene calls are TRBV11-3 and TRBJ2-7; perhaps TRBD1 as D (6 bases). Trimming removed 2 bases from V and 3 bases from J, with 14 bases in between. The CDR3 spans 15 residues. The germline CDR1 and CDR2 sequences are SGHNT and YENEEA. The CDR3 DNA sequence: TGTGCCAGCAGCTTAAGGAGTGGGGGCCTCTACGAGCAGTACTTC. As protein: CASSLRSGGLYEQYF.

This clonotype was picked up a small number of times. The rearrangement uses TRBV7-8 and TRBJ2-1, with 7 bases identical to TRBD1. In germline, CDR1 is SGHVS, CDR2 FQNEAQ. There are 15 residues in the CDR3. J lost 7 bases, V lost 5 bases, and 11 bases had no gene match. The CDR3 sequence: CASSTPGQRKNEQFF. The CDR3 DNA reads as TGTGCCAGCAGCACACCGGGACAGAGAAAGAATGAGCAGTTCTTC.

The chain has TRBV6-4 and TRBJ2-2, with a possible D match to TRBD2 (5 bases). From germline, CDR1 is MRHNA and CDR2 SNTAGT. The CDR3 sequence is 13 residues long. The ends were cut back, 2 bases at V and 5 bases at J, with 6 bases in the middle. In DNA, the CDR3 is TGTGCCAGCAGTGACCGGGGAACCGGGGAGCTGTTTTTT. It specifies CASSDRGTGELFF.

The chain links TRBV7-3 to TRBJ2-1, with TRBD2 matching 11 bases. With V trimmed by 7 bases and J by 5 bases, 7 bases remained unmatched. CDR3 length: 15 residues. Germline V gene lookup returns CDR1 SGHTA and CDR2 FQGTGA. The CDR3 loop reads CASTIPGLADNEQFF. The CDR3 nucleotides read TGTGCCAGCACCATACCGGGACTAGCGGACAATGAGCAGTTCTTC.

This chain joins TRBV7-2 and TRBJ2-3; 7 bases are a match to TRBD2. The CDR3 consists of 15 residues. V trimming: 0 bases; J trimming: 13 bases; junction bases outside the gene matches: 13. Germline V gives CDR1 SGHTA, CDR2 FQGNSA. The CDR3 DNA reads TGTGCCAGCAGCTTAGCGCGGAGCGGGGACGGCGGGAAGTATTTT. Translating gives CASSLARSGDGGKYF.

The table lists this clonotype with a few counts. The J gene is TRBJ1-2, the V gene TRBV12-3 or TRBV12-4; weak D call: TRBD1 (5 bases). There are 14 residues in the CDR3. V was pared by 10 bases and J by 6 bases, with 21 bases between. CDR3 in DNA: TGTGCCATTTTAGGGGAGGGGAAGATTGATGGCTACACCTTC. Its translation is CAILGEGKIDGYTF.

The genes are TRBV7-8 and TRBJ1-5, with D possibly TRBD1 on 5 matching bases. CDR1 SGHVS and CDR2 FQNEAQ come from the germline V gene. Trimming took 7 bases from V and 2 from J, leaving 12 bases between them. This CDR3 has 14 amino acids. CDR3 region: CASTPEGGNQPQHF. As DNA, the CDR3 is TGTGCCAGCACCCCCGAAGGGGGCAATCAGCCCCAGCATTTT.

V and J are TRBV29-1 and TRBJ2-3; a possible D gene is TRBD1 (6 bases). Trimming shortened V by 5 bases and J by 2 bases, and 14 bases separated the two germline ends. The CDR3 is 14 residues long. Germline V gene data show CDR1 as SQVTM and CDR2 as ANQGSEA. The CDR3, as DNA: TGCAGCGTTACCGGGACACTCTACACAGATACGCAGTATTTT. Translating gives CSVTGTLYTDTQYF.

This clonotype was observed at least ten times. The chain combines TRBV7-2 with TRBJ1-6; D is perhaps TRBD1 (5 bases). Germline assignment: CDR1 SGHTA and CDR2 FQGNSA. The CDR3 has 14 amino acids. V was trimmed by 7 bases and J by 8 bases, leaving 15 bases between them. CDR3 residues: CASTADLGDSPLHF. The CDR3 region has the DNA TGTGCCAGCACCGCGGACTTAGGGGATTCACCCCTCCACTTT.

This clonotype was counted a few times. This chain uses TRBV7-8 with TRBJ2-2; 7 bases agree with TRBD1. Germline CDR1 SGHVS, CDR2 FQNEAQ. The CDR3 has 16 amino acids. V gave up 4 bases and J gave up 2 bases; unmatched junction bases: 7. CDR3 bases: TGTGCCAGCAGCTCCTCCGGGACAGACAACACCGGGGAGCTGTTTTTT. It codes for CASSSSGTDNTGELFF.